Listed below are T cell receptor beta chains from one sample, sequenced in a study of monozygotic twins with inflammatory bowel disease. TCRdb reanalyzed the 5' RACE reads and collapses them to one entry per CDR3 protein, without DNA. This listing includes some 300,000 distinct CDR3 sequences. The sequenced material came from blood. The receptor source for this set is a human donor with ulcerative colitis or Crohn's disease, or a healthy co-twin of an affected twin (not recorded which). Both conserved end residues are part of each CDR3.

j_call | cdr3_length | v_call | cdr3_aa
TRBJ2-1 | 17 | TRBV4-3 | CASSPWRQGQFGNEQFF
TRBJ2-7 | 15 | TRBV7-2 | CASSQGQPGVYEQYF
TRBJ1-5 | 13 | TRBV30 | CAWSGTRDQPQHF
TRBJ2-5 | 14 | TRBV7-9 | CASSPTSGLETQYF
TRBJ1-1 | 13 | TRBV3-1 | CASSQDSGLQAFF
TRBJ1-1 | 15 | TRBV5-1 | CASSSKTGGNTEAFF
TRBJ2-3 | 17 | TRBV7-9 | CASSPKRLAGGTDTQYF
TRBJ2-7 | 14 | TRBV28 | CASLRPGSAYEQYF
TRBJ2-7 | 14 | TRBV5-1 | CASSLGGDSYEQYF
TRBJ1-1 | 14 | TRBV5-5 | CASSLVGVNTEAFF
TRBJ2-7 | 13 | TRBV27 | CASNQVSGGEQYF
TRBJ2-2 | 13 | TRBV2 | CASFWDATGELFF
TRBJ1-1 | 14 | TRBV6-5 | CASSYSKGNTEAFF
TRBJ2-5 | 13 | TRBV19 | CASSIDHEETQYF
TRBJ2-1 | 14 | TRBV6-1 | CASRATDRYNEQFF
TRBJ1-4 | 15 | TRBV7-9 | CASSLGDRTNEKLFF
TRBJ2-3 | 15 | TRBV11-2 | CASSPPGSVRDTQYF
TRBJ1-6 | 13 | TRBV5-4 | CASSLAEGSPLHF
TRBJ2-1 | 17 | TRBV7-2 | CASSSPLAGGSYNEQFF
TRBJ2-1 | 16 | TRBV7-2 | CASSLADIPGRGEQFF
TRBJ2-3 | 13 | TRBV29-1 | CSVGPPSPDTQYF
TRBJ2-1 | 12 | TRBV19 | CASSAAGGVQFF
TRBJ1-1 | 14 | TRBV2 | CASSDRGQSLVAFF
TRBJ2-5 | 14 | TRBV27 | CASSSKAVQETQYF
TRBJ2-7 | 15 | TRBV7-2 | CASSPDRGSFYEQYF
TRBJ1-5 | 15 | TRBV5-6 | CASSLGWGFNQPQHF
TRBJ2-5 | 16 | TRBV28 | CASSLFGLAGRETQYF
TRBJ1-1 | 14 | TRBV20-1 | CSARVRGLNTEAFF
TRBJ2-7 | 16 | TRBV20-1 | CSAEKGQGVYKGEQYF
TRBJ2-1 | 15 | TRBV6-2/TRBV6-3 | CASSYFRLAVNEQFF
TRBJ2-1 | 17 | TRBV12-3/TRBV12-4 | CASSSLGGGGDYNEQFF
TRBJ2-7 | 15 | TRBV12-3/TRBV12-4 | CASSKGQLSSYEQYF
TRBJ2-1 | 16 | TRBV6-2/TRBV6-3 | CASSYYLAGGMDEQFF
TRBJ2-1 | 14 | TRBV5-6 | CASSLVSSKGEQFF
TRBJ1-6 | 12 | TRBV3-1 | CASSPVNSPLHF
TRBJ2-7 | 14 | TRBV5-6 | CASRPTGGTYEQYF
TRBJ2-7 | 15 | TRBV12-3/TRBV12-4 | CASSSFGTEYYEQYF
TRBJ2-1 | 15 | TRBV19 | CASSPDRGLSNEQFF